These 10 T cell receptor beta chains share one sample of origin, sequenced in a study of Graves' ophthalmopathy and Graves' hyperthyroidism. Scientists amplified the TCR beta CDR3 regions from RNA transcripts. Following a first-round RT-PCR that used HTBI primers, a second-round multiplex PCR was carried out. TCRdb recomputed calls from the multiplex PCR reads with MiXCR, one row per CDR3 protein. The sample carries about 700,000 distinct CDR3 sequences, approximately 40% recorded once. Sequences were obtained from peripheral blood. The receptors here all came from an adult man with Graves' ophthalmopathy.

This clonotype was found a few times. The chain couples TRBV20-1 to TRBJ2-2; TRBD1 matches at 7 bases. Unmatched junction bases numbered 9, after V lost 7 bases and J lost 4 bases. Looked up from germline, CDR1 is DFQATT and CDR2 is SNEGSKA (reference sequence). The CDR3 loop spans 14 amino acids. The CDR3 DNA reads TGCAGTGTTGAAGACAGGGTGCGCACCGGGGAGCTGTTTTTT. Its translation: CSVEDRVRTGELFF.

On this clonotype: At one end the junction does not follow the germline gene, possibly because of a read error. The V and J genes are TRBV20-1 and TRBJ1-4, with D perhaps TRBD1 (5 bases). Germline V CDR1 and CDR2: DFQATT, SNEGSKA (reference sequence). This CDR3 spans 19 amino acids. The CDR3 sequence is CSARDLTAFHSPYNEKLFF. CDR3 nucleotides: TGCAGTGCCAGAGACTTGACAGCCTTCCATTCACCCTATAATGAAAAACTGTTTTTT.

The CDR3 DNA is TGTGCCAGCAGCGCGACCCCCCAGGGGCGGACTAATGAAAAACTGTTTTTT. Translated, it gives CASSATPQGRTNEKLFF. The chain is built from TRBV11-1 and TRBJ1-4; tentative D call: TRBD1 (6 bases). Trimming stripped 5 bases from V and 2 bases from J, with 18 bases between. In germline, CDR1 is SGHAT, CDR2 FQDESV (reference sequence). CDR3 length: 17 amino acids.

This clonotype came up a few times. The V gene is TRBV7-9, the J gene TRBJ2-7, with TRBD1 as a possible D gene (6 bases). The CDR3 contains 12 residues. V lost 6 bases and J lost 6, with 12 bases in between. Germline V lookup: CDR1 SEHNR, CDR2 FQNEAQ (reference sequence). The CDR3 region is CASREQDSEQYF. CDR3 sequence (DNA): TGTGCCAGCAGGGAACAGGACAGCGAGCAGTACTTC.

Notes on this clonotype: A much bigger clone sits one base away, suggesting this may be a read error. The gene calls are TRBV20-1 and TRBJ1-1; D perhaps matches TRBD1 (6 bases). This CDR3 is 13 amino acids long. Per germline, CDR1 DFQATT and CDR2 SNEGSKA (reference sequence). V was trimmed by 5 bases and J by 1 base, leaving 11 bases between them. CDR3 nucleotides: TGCAGTGCTGCCTGGACAGAGAACACTGAAGCTTTCTTT. Translating gives CSAAWTENTEAFF.

This rearrangement joins TRBV29-1 to TRBJ1-1; possible D gene TRBD1, 6 bases. This CDR3 comprises 13 residues. Germline V gives CDR1 SQVTM, CDR2 ANQGSEA. Trimming left V 7 bases short and J 5 bases short, with 17 bases between. CDR3 region: CSGRDTLGTEAFF. The CDR3 DNA is TGCAGCGGACGGGACACGCTGGGAACTGAAGCTTTCTTT.

This clonotype was seen a few times. This chain's CDR3 is CSAPTGGKEKLFF. The CDR3 DNA sequence: TGCAGTGCCCCCACAGGGGGGAAGGAAAAACTGTTTTTT. This rearrangement joins TRBV20-1 to TRBJ1-4, with 8 positions matching TRBD1. Germline V gene data show CDR1 as DFQATT and CDR2 as SNEGSKA (reference sequence). This CDR3 contains 13 residues. The trim removed 6 bases at V and 8 bases at J, leaving 8 bases unmatched.

This clonotype showed up just a few times. The rearrangement uses TRBV5-5 and TRBJ2-6, with D perhaps TRBD1 or TRBD2 (6 bases each). V gave up 0 bases and J gave up 1 base, with 14 bases separating them. The CDR3 is 18 amino acids. Germline lookup yields CDR1 SGHKS and CDR2 YYEKEE (reference sequence). CDR3 sequence (DNA): TGTGCCAGCAGCTTGGTCGGCAGGGGAGGATCTGGGGCCAACGTCCTGACTTTC. Its protein product is CASSLVGRGGSGANVLTF.

The V and J genes are TRBV20-1 and TRBJ1-6, with 9 positions matching TRBD1. The CDR3 consists of 14 residues. V lost 3 bases, J lost 10 bases, and 7 bases stayed unmatched. Germline V CDR1 and CDR2: DFQATT, SNEGSKA (reference sequence). CDR3: CSASPDRGNSPLHF. The CDR3 nucleotides read TGCAGTGCTAGTCCGGACAGGGGTAACTCACCCCTCCACTTT.

On this clonotype itself: A read error may explain this, as a much larger clone is one base away. In this CDR3 the conserved last residue, phenylalanine or tryptophan, is missing, so a read error is likely. V usage is TRBV7-9 and J usage is TRBJ2-7, with 11 bases matching TRBD1. The germline CDR1 and CDR2 sequences are SEHNR and FQNEAQ (reference sequence). CDR3 length equals 14 residues. Trimming removed 2 bases from V and 6 bases from J; junction bases left unmatched: 3. CDR3 in amino acids: CASSLTGQGVEQYL. The CDR3 DNA reads as TGTGCCAGCAGCTTAACGGGACAGGGGGTCGAGCAGTACCTC.